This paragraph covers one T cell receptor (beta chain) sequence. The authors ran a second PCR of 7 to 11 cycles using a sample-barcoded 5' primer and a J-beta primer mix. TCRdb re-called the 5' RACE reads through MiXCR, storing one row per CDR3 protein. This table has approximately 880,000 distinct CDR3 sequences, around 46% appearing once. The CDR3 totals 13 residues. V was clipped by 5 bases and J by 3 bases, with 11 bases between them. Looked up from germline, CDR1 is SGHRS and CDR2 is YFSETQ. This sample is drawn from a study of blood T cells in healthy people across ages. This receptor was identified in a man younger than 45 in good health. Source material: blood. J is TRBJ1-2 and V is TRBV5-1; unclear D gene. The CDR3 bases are TGCGCCAGCAGGACGGACGACTACTATGGCTACACCTTC. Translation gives CASRTDDYYGYTF.